The 8 T cell receptor beta chains listed next were all sequenced from one sample in a study of a mutant IDH1 vaccine in newly diagnosed glioma. Clones were sequenced by immunoSEQ multiplex PCR, and TCRdb holds only the in-frame ones, with some missing. The table includes 70,000 to 90,000 clones, 90% to 95% detected once. This sample's time point: week 5, during vaccination. Doses of 300 ug of mutant IDH1 20-mer peptide were given with topical imiquimod. These receptors have no identified antigens. The sample here was PBMCs, taken from a glioma patient whose treatment included an IDH1 peptide vaccine. The receptors were gathered from a woman in her forties or fifties with glioma.

The chain combines TRBV27 with TRBJ2-3; TRBD1 matches 7 bases. The CDR3 runs to 16 residues. J was trimmed by 2 bases and V by 8 bases; bases with no gene match: 13. The germline CDR1 and CDR2 sequences are MNHEY and SMNVEV (reference sequence). The CDR3: CASSAGNRGFTDTQYF. The CDR3 DNA reads as TGTGCCAGCTCCGCCGGGAACAGGGGATTCACAGATACGCAGTATTTT.

This clone was counted between two and nine times. The chain links TRBV4-1 to TRBJ1-1, with TRBD1 matching over 8 bases. Germline assignment: CDR1 MGHRA and CDR2 YSYEKL. The CDR3 contains 15 residues. J gave up 5 bases and V 3 bases, and 8 bases lay outside the gene matches. CDR3 in DNA: TGCGCCAGCAGCCACCCTGGACAGGGAGGTACTGAAGCTTTCTTT. Translation gives CASSHPGQGGTEAFF.

The J gene is TRBJ2-1, the V gene TRBV4-2; TRBD2 agrees at 7 bases. The CDR3 has 13 residues. Germline V lookup: CDR1 LGHNA, CDR2 YNFKEQ. Germline trimming cut 3 bases from V and 9 bases from J; bases unmatched to any gene: 5. Here the CDR3 reads CASSQGLAVEQFF. As DNA, the CDR3 is TGTGCCAGCAGCCAGGGGCTAGCGGTTGAGCAGTTCTTC.

The chain recombines TRBV27 with TRBJ2-7, with 7 bases that match TRBD1. The CDR3 loop spans 14 amino acids. V trimming: 2 bases; J trimming: 2 bases; junction bases outside the gene matches: 3. CDR1 is MNHEY and CDR2 is SMNVEV in the germline V gene (reference sequence). This CDR3 is CASSLNRGTYEQYF. For the CDR3, the DNA is TGTGCCAGCAGTTTAAACAGGGGAACCTACGAGCAGTACTTC.

This sequence joins TRBV4-1 and TRBJ1-5; TRBD1 matches at 9 bases. With 4 bases clipped from V and 1 base from J, the junction kept 11 bases outside the gene matches. CDR1 is MGHRA and CDR2 is YSYEKL in the germline V gene. CDR3 length: 18 amino acids. The CDR3 coding sequence is TGCGCCAGCAGCCTCGCCTTCGGGACAGGGAGAAGCAATCAGCCCCAGCATTTT. It encodes CASSLAFGTGRSNQPQHF.

In this sample, this clone turned up a few times. The chain links TRBV2 to TRBJ2-1; 7 positions agree with TRBD1. The germline V gene has CDR1 SNHLY and CDR2 FYNNEI. V lost 6 bases and J lost 5; bases outside the gene matches: 7. The CDR3 length is 14 residues. The CDR3 DNA reads as TGTGCCAGCAGCGACAGGGAAGCCCACAATGAGCAGTTCTTC. This sequence encodes CASSDREAHNEQFF.

This sequence joins TRBV2 and TRBJ1-4; possible D gene TRBD1, 5 bases. V lost 2 bases, J lost 0 bases, and 7 bases lay in between. The germline gives CDR1 SNHLY, CDR2 FYNNEI. CDR3 length equals 15 residues. CDR3 sequence reads: CASSERQTTNEKLFF. For the CDR3, the DNA is TGTGCCAGCAGTGAACGACAGACAACTAATGAAAAACTGTTTTTT.

This chain links TRBV5-5 with TRBJ2-1; unclear D gene. V was shortened by 0 bases and J by 1 base, with 8 bases between the two germline ends. CDR1 is SGHKS, CDR2 YYEKEE, per germline (reference sequence). The CDR3 is made up of 15 amino acids. The CDR3 coding sequence is TGTGCCAGCAGCTTGGTGGCCCAATCCTACAATGAGCAGTTCTTC. Translating gives CASSLVAQSYNEQFF.